The present T cell receptor beta chain was sequenced within a study of blood T cell repertoires in COVID-19. Study at large: From T cells, B-cell-depleted T cells, or PBMCs came the material, which was cDNA or gDNA.

V was pared by 5 bases and J by 6 bases, with 6 bases of the junction left unmatched. Per germline, CDR1 MNHEY and CDR2 SVGAGI. The CDR3 totals 15 residues. The table came from immunoSEQ multiplex PCR; TCRdb's copy has only in-frame clones and leaves some out. Of roughly 250,000 clones in the sample, about four fifths are singletons; the top ten hold 2.5% to 3%. The sequence derives from a woman in her fifties or sixties with active or convalescent COVID-19. The specimen sequenced was peripheral blood. The rearrangement joins TRBV6-5 to TRBJ2-3, with TRBD1 identical over 12 bases. CDR3 nucleotides: TGTGCCAGCAGTCAGGGACAGGGGGCTGTGGATACGCAGTATTTT. Translating gives CASSQGQGAVDTQYF.